This T cell receptor beta chain was sequenced during a study of blood T cell repertoires in COVID-19. CDR1 is SGHDT and CDR2 is YYEEEE in the germline V gene. This CDR3 region has 14 residues. The ends lost 0 bases at V and 6 bases at J; junction bases unmatched: 3. Authors' analysis steps: Scientists estimated how many nucleated cells there were by amplifying reference gene primers. Profiled with immunoSEQ multiplex PCR; TCRdb holds only in-frame clones, not every one. The V and J calls and clone size are taken from that table; D and trimming were inferred from the DNA. Of 180,000 or so clones in the sample, more than 80% were seen once.

The sequence was collected from a woman in her sixties or seventies with acute or convalescent COVID-19. The sequenced sample consisted of peripheral blood. The chain is built from TRBV5-6 and TRBJ1-5; 7 nucleotides align to TRBD1. CDR3 sequence reads: CASSLGRGTQPQHF. CDR3 bases: TGTGCCAGCAGCTTGGGCAGGGGGACTCAGCCCCAGCATTTT.